Shown below are 27 T cell receptor beta chains from a single sample sequenced in a study of regulatory T cells in long-lasting Graves disease. Relying on iRepertoire HTBI primers and Arm-PCR of CDR3 regions, the team built TCR beta libraries. Each CDR3 protein is one row after TCRdb ran MiXCR on the multiplex PCR reads. The data show more than 300,000 distinct CDR3 sequences, with roughly 20% seen just once and less than 30% held by the top ten. Time point defined: persistent/refractory GD, antithyroid drugs over 5 years with positive TRAb. PBMC-extracted RNA yielded the TCR library. The input for sequencing was peripheral blood mononuclear cells (PBMCs), taken when the disease was refractory, from a patient treated with antithyroid drugs. The receptors here all came from a woman in her thirties or forties with Graves disease.

V and J are TRBV5-1 and TRBJ2-7; 9 nucleotides agree with TRBD1. The CDR3 extends over 16 amino acids. Germline loops: CDR1 SGHRS, CDR2 YFSETQ. J gave up 1 base and V 4 bases, and 9 bases lay outside the gene matches. The CDR3 is CASSQVGQGTSYEQYF. The CDR3 DNA follows: TGCGCCAGCAGCCAAGTCGGACAGGGGACGTCCTACGAGCAGTACTTC.

Many counts were recorded for this clonotype. The chain combines TRBV20-1 with TRBJ1-4; 7 positions agree with TRBD1. The junction had 3 bases not matched to a gene; V was cut back by 5 bases and J by 0 bases. The CDR3 spans 14 residues. Looked up from germline, CDR1 is DFQATT and CDR2 is SNEGSKA (reference sequence). The CDR3 region has the DNA TGCAGTGCTGCAACAGGGGCAACTAATGAAAAACTGTTTTTT. It codes for CSAATGATNEKLFF.

This clonotype was seen at least ten times. This chain uses TRBV28 with TRBJ1-6; D is ambiguous. The CDR3 is 17 amino acids. Germline CDR1 is MDHEN and CDR2 is SYDVKM. V dropped 6 bases and J dropped 9 bases, with 24 bases sitting between them. CDR3: CASSASQPGKRSSPLHF. The DNA of the CDR3 is TGTGCCAGCAGCGCCTCTCAACCCGGAAAGAGAAGTTCACCCCTCCACTTT.

This clonotype was seen at least ten times. The chain employs TRBV6-4 and TRBJ1-6; 9 positions agree with TRBD1. Germline V gives CDR1 MRHNA, CDR2 SNTAGT. The CDR3 is made up of 15 amino acids. Unmatched junction bases numbered 7, after V lost 5 bases and J lost 8 bases. The CDR3 is CASSPTGGEDSPLHF. CDR3 DNA sequence: TGTGCCAGCAGTCCCACAGGGGGCGAGGATTCACCCCTCCACTTT.

This clonotype came up a few times. The rearrangement uses TRBV30 and TRBJ1-6; 7 bases fit TRBD1. V shed 3 bases, J shed 14 bases, and the junction held 4 bases outside the gene matches. This CDR3 has 11 amino acids. Germline V gene data show CDR1 as GTSNPN and CDR2 as SVGIG (reference sequence). CDR3 in amino acids: CAWRQGSALHF. The CDR3 coding sequence is TGTGCCTGGAGACAGGGGTCGGCCCTCCACTTT.

V is TRBV3-1 and J is TRBJ2-1; D remains unclear. The CDR3 runs 14 residues. Trimming removed 0 bases at V and 4 bases at J, with 7 bases between. The germline V gene encodes CDR1 LGHDT and CDR2 YNNKEL (reference sequence). The CDR3 nucleotides read TGTGCCAGCAGCCAAGATGGCTCTTACAATGAGCAGTTCTTC. Its translation: CASSQDGSYNEQFF.

The rearrangement uses TRBV7-8 and TRBJ2-2; D is possibly TRBD2 (6 bases). CDR1 SGHVS and CDR2 FQNEAQ come from the germline V gene. Trimming took off 0 bases at V and 4 bases at J, with 6 bases between the two ends. The CDR3 is 14 amino acids. CDR3 DNA: TGTGCCAGCAGCTTAGCGGAGGGCACCGGGGAGCTGTTTTTT. Residues: CASSLAEGTGELFF. Filled out from reference TRBV7-8 and TRBJ2-2, the complete variable domain reads GAGVSQSPRYKVAKRGQDVALRCDPISGHVSLFWYQQALGQGPEFLTYFQNEAQLDKSGLPSDRFFAERPEGSVSTLKIQRTQQEDSAVYLCASSLAEGTGELFFGEGSRLTVL.

The table lists this clonotype with many counts. The chain is built from TRBV9 and TRBJ2-5; D gene unclear. CDR1 is SGDLS, CDR2 YYNGEE, per germline. V was pared by 4 bases and J by 5 bases, with 15 bases between. CDR3 length equals 14 residues. The CDR3 nucleotides read TGTGCCAGCAGCCCAAGCAGGATCAGTGAGACCCAGTACTTC. This gives the protein CASSPSRISETQYF.

The chain combines TRBV3-1 with TRBJ1-3; D gene ambiguous. Trimming removed 7 bases at V and 0 bases at J, with 7 bases between. The V gene's germline CDR1 is LGHDT and CDR2 YNNKEL (reference sequence). The CDR3 length is 13 residues. This chain's CDR3 is CASISLSGNTIYF. The CDR3 DNA sequence: TGTGCCAGCATTTCACTCTCTGGAAACACCATATATTTT.

This clonotype was counted ten times or more. This sequence joins TRBV3-1 and TRBJ1-4, with D possibly being TRBD1 (6 bases). V was trimmed by 4 bases and J by 6 bases, leaving 12 bases between them. The CDR3 is made up of 14 amino acids. Germline CDR1 reads LGHDT; CDR2 reads YNNKEL (reference sequence). Written as DNA, the CDR3 is TGTGCCAGCAGCCTCACACAGGGTGATGAAAAACTGTTTTTT. It specifies CASSLTQGDEKLFF.

DNA for the CDR3: TGTGCCAGCTCATCAAACAGGGGACCCGAGCAGTACTTC. This codes for CASSSNRGPEQYF. The chain couples TRBV18 to TRBJ2-7; 7 nucleotides align to TRBD1. CDR1 is KGHSH, CDR2 LQKENI, per germline. CDR3 length: 13 amino acids. The V and J ends lost 5 bases and 6 bases, in that order; junction bases with no gene match: 7.

On this clonotype: A single base is all that separates this from a far larger clone, so a read error is likely. V and J are TRBV11-2 and TRBJ1-1; the D gene is possibly TRBD1 (5 bases). The CDR3 loop spans 15 amino acids. Germline V CDR1 and CDR2: SGHAT, FQNNGV. The CDR3 here is CASSLGSWVDTEAIF. The DNA for the CDR3 is TGTGCCAGCAGCTTAGGATCCTGGGTGGACACTGAAGCTATCTTT. The full variable domain, its missing parts supplied by reference TRBV11-2 and TRBJ1-1, is EAGVAQSPRYKIIEKRQSVAFWCNPISGHATLYWYQQILGQGPKLLIQFQNNGVVDDSQLPKDRFSAERLKGVDSTLKIQPAKLEDSAVYLCASSLGSWVDTEAIFGQGTRLTVV.

The chain carries TRBV10-3 and TRBJ2-7; a possible D gene is TRBD1 (5 bases). The germline V gene has CDR1 ENHRY and CDR2 SYGVKD. This CDR3 is built from 14 residues. Trimming removed 6 bases at V and 3 bases at J, with 15 bases between. CDR3 sequence reads: CAIRSDSFNYEQYF. The CDR3 nucleotides are TGTGCCATCAGGAGTGACAGTTTTAACTACGAGCAGTACTTC.

At least ten counts were recorded for this clonotype. The V call is TRBV27, the J call TRBJ2-5; possibly TRBD2 for D (5 bases). V gave up 3 bases and J gave up 2 bases, with 13 bases separating them. The CDR3 loop spans 15 amino acids. Germline V gene lookup returns CDR1 MNHEY and CDR2 SMNVEV (reference sequence). The CDR3 loop is CASSFAGGRQETQYF. The CDR3 nucleotides read TGTGCCAGCAGTTTTGCGGGTGGGCGGCAAGAGACCCAGTACTTC.

This clonotype has just a few counts. The chain combines TRBV20-1 with TRBJ2-7, with 12 bases lining up with TRBD2. Germline V lookup: CDR1 DFQATT, CDR2 SNEGSKA (reference sequence). Losses at the gene ends were 6 bases for V and 4 bases for J; bases not matched to a gene: 4. The CDR3 has 13 residues. CDR3 in amino acids: CSALTSGRYEQYF. CDR3 nucleotides: TGCAGTGCCCTGACTAGCGGGAGATACGAGCAGTACTTC.

This clonotype was seen many times. This chain joins TRBV20-1 and TRBJ2-7; D is perhaps TRBD1 (6 bases). The germline gives CDR1 DFQATT, CDR2 SNEGSKA (reference sequence). The CDR3 has 14 residues. With 5 bases removed from V and 2 bases from J, the gap between germline ends came to 16 bases. As DNA, the CDR3 is TGCAGTGCTCCCGTAGGGGGAAGGCCCTACGAGCAGTACTTC. Translating gives CSAPVGGRPYEQYF.

V gene TRBV5-1 combines with J gene TRBJ2-1; tentatively, D is TRBD2 (6 bases). This CDR3 has 16 residues. V was pared by 5 bases and J by 5 bases, with 20 bases between. CDR1 and CDR2 from the germline V gene are SGHRS and YFSETQ. CDR3 nucleotide sequence: TGCGCCAGCAGACGCCTGGGGCGGGGACGAGACAATGAGCAGTTCTTC. This gives the protein CASRRLGRGRDNEQFF.

This clonotype has at least ten counts. The V call is TRBV28, the J call TRBJ1-1, with D unresolved. CDR3 length: 13 residues. Trimming pared 5 bases from V and 1 base from J, leaving 8 bases between. Germline V gives CDR1 MDHEN, CDR2 SYDVKM. The CDR3 spells CASSIIKNTEAFF. The CDR3 DNA follows: TGTGCCAGCAGTATAATCAAGAACACTGAAGCTTTCTTT.

The rearrangement links TRBV30 to TRBJ1-2, with a tentative D call TRBD1 (6 bases). Germline V gives CDR1 GTSNPN, CDR2 SVGIG (reference sequence). V was cut by 1 base and J by 5 bases, with 14 bases left in between. The CDR3 has 14 residues. The CDR3 nucleotides read TGTGCCTGGAGTGGAACTCAGGGGTGGTATGGCTACACCTTC. Translated: CAWSGTQGWYGYTF.

The V and J genes are TRBV5-1 and TRBJ1-1; D is undetermined. Germline values: CDR1 SGHRS, CDR2 YFSETQ. The CDR3 extends over 12 amino acids. The V and J ends lost 0 bases and 7 bases respectively, with 7 bases between them. Here the CDR3 DNA reads TGCGCCAGCAGCTTGGCGGTCGGTGAAGCTTTCTTT. It codes for CASSLAVGEAFF.

This clonotype was observed many times. The V call is TRBV6-1, the J call TRBJ1-4, with 8 bases aligning to TRBD1. Germline CDR1 MNHNS, CDR2 SASEGT. The CDR3 runs 13 residues. V lost 7 bases to trimming and J lost 10 bases; unmatched junction nucleotides: 8. The CDR3 DNA reads as TGTGCCAGCAAAATCGACGACAGGGGAAAACTGTTTTTT. Protein: CASKIDDRGKLFF.

The rearrangement joins TRBV13 to TRBJ2-3; TRBD1 matches 9 bases. V trimming: 6 bases; J trimming: 5 bases; junction bases outside the gene matches: 9. Looked up from germline, CDR1 is PRHDT and CDR2 is FYEKMQ (reference sequence). The CDR3 is made up of 15 amino acids. Here the CDR3 DNA reads TGTGCCAGCAGGAGAGGGACAGGGACGAAAGATACGCAGTATTTT. Its translation: CASRRGTGTKDTQYF.

This clonotype occurred many times. The chain joins TRBV6-1 to TRBJ2-5; D call uncertain. This CDR3 contains 12 residues. CDR1 is MNHNS and CDR2 is SASEGT in the germline V gene. V gave up 7 bases and J gave up 5 bases, with 11 bases separating them. CDR3 nucleotides: TGTGCCAGCAATAGGTACCGGGAGACCCAGTACTTC. Amino acid sequence: CASNRYRETQYF.

This clonotype was detected only a few times. The chain carries TRBV28 and TRBJ1-4, with TRBD1 as a possible D gene (6 bases). CDR1 is MDHEN and CDR2 is SYDVKM in the germline V gene. The germline V and J ends were trimmed by 3 bases and 7 bases, with 18 bases remaining between them. The CDR3 extends over 16 amino acids. The CDR3 loop is CASSFLSGRGSEKLFF. The CDR3, as DNA: TGTGCCAGCAGTTTCCTATCAGGGAGGGGGAGTGAAAAACTGTTTTTT.

This clonotype was found many times. The chain has TRBV28 and TRBJ2-1; 8 bases are shared with TRBD2. Unmatched junction bases numbered 8, after V lost 1 base and J lost 6 bases. Germline assignment: CDR1 MDHEN and CDR2 SYDVKM. This CDR3 is built from 16 residues. The CDR3 DNA follows: TGTGCCAGCAGTTTATTAACGAGCGGGAGTCTCAATGAGCAGTTCTTC. Protein product: CASSLLTSGSLNEQFF.

As to this clonotype: No conserved phenylalanine or tryptophan is present at the end of the CDR3, so a read error is the likely explanation. V usage is TRBV10-3 and J usage is TRBJ2-2, with TRBD2 as a possible D gene (6 bases). The V gene lost 3 bases and the J gene lost 3 bases, with 11 bases spanning the gap. The germline V gene encodes CDR1 ENHRY and CDR2 SYGVKD. The CDR3 extends over 15 amino acids. CDR3 amino acids: CAISEFERDTGELFV. The CDR3 coding sequence is TGTGCCATCAGTGAATTCGAGCGGGACACCGGGGAGCTGTTTGTT.

As regards this clonotype: This may arise from a read error, as a much more abundant clone is one base away. The rearrangement links TRBV6-1 to TRBJ2-7, with 8 bases identical to TRBD1. The length of the CDR3 is 14 residues. Germline V gene lookup returns CDR1 MNHNS and CDR2 SASEGT. After removal of 8 bases from V and 4 bases from J, the junction contained 10 bases not matched to a gene. The CDR3 sequence: CASASQGARYEQYF. Written as DNA, the CDR3 is TGTGCCAGCGCCTCCCAGGGGGCAAGATACGAGCAGTACTTC.